This entry lists 3 T cell receptor beta chains sequenced from one sample in a study of shared clonotypes between healthy human individuals. Some clones are missing from TCRdb's copy, which holds only in-frame ones; the method was immunoSEQ multiplex PCR. The data hold some 980,000 clones, with about three quarters observed a single time. Material for sequencing was memory CD4+ T cells sorted from blood. The subset: CD45RA-negative fraction. These receptors were taken from a man between 18 and 29 years old in good health.

This clone was detected a few times. The V gene is TRBV19, the J gene TRBJ1-1, with TRBD1 matching over 9 bases. Germline CDR1 LNHDA, CDR2 SQIVND (reference sequence). The junction had 10 bases not matched to a gene; V was cut back by 4 bases and J by 10 bases. This CDR3 contains 14 residues. The CDR3: CASSTDRGQSGAFF. Here the CDR3 DNA reads TGTGCCAGTAGTACGGACAGGGGACAATCTGGAGCTTTCTTT.

On this clone itself: A much larger clone lies a single base off, so this may be a read error. This sample also contains other DNA sequences that code for the same CDR3. This chain links TRBV19 with TRBJ1-6, with TRBD1 matching over 7 bases. This CDR3 has 12 residues. Trimming cost V 9 bases and J 6 bases; bases outside gene matches: 2. Germline values: CDR1 LNHDA, CDR2 SQIVND (reference sequence). CDR3 bases: TGTGCCAGCGGGACAGTTAATTCACCCCTCCACTTT. Translating gives CASGTVNSPLHF.

This chain links TRBV18 with TRBJ2-5, with 7 bases aligning to TRBD1. V was clipped by 2 bases and J by 1 base; unmatched bases: 4. The germline gives CDR1 KGHSH, CDR2 LQKENI. The CDR3 extends over 15 amino acids. The CDR3 loop is CASSPATGTQETQYF. Here the CDR3 DNA reads TGTGCCAGCTCACCAGCGACAGGGACCCAAGAGACCCAGTACTTC.